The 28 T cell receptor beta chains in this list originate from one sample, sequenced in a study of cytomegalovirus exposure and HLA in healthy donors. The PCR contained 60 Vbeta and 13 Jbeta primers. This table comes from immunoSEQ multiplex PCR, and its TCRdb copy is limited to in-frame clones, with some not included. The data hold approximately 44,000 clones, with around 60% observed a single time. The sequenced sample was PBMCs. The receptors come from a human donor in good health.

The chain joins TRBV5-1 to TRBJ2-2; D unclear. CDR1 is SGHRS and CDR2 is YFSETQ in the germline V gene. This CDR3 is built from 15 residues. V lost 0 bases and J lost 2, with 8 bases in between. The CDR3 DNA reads TGCGCCAGCAGCTTGGGTAGTTTAAACACCGGGGAGCTGTTTTTT. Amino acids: CASSLGSLNTGELFF.

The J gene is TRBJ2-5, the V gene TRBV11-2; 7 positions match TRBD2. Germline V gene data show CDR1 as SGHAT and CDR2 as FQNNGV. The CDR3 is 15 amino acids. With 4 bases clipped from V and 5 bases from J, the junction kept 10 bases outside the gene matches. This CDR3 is CASSSVAGDWETQYF. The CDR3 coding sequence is TGTGCCAGCAGCTCTGTGGCGGGGGATTGGGAGACCCAGTACTTC.

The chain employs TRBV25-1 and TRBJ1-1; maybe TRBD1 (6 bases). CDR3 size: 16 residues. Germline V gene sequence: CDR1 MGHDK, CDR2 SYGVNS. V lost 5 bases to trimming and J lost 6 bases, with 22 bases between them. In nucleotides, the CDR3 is TGTGCCAGCAGTCAGACAGGCGAGTTTTGGGGGCCTGAAGCTTTCTTT. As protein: CASSQTGEFWGPEAFF. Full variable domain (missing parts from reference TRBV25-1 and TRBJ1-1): EADIYQTPRYLVIGTGKKITLECSQTMGHDKMYWYQQDPGMELHLIHYSYGVNSTEKGDLSSESTVSRIRTEHFPLTLESARPSHTSQYLCASSQTGEFWGPEAFFGQGTRLTVV.

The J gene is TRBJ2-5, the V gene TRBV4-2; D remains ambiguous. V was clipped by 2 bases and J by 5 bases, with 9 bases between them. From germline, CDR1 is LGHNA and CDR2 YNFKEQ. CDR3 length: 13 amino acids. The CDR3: CASSQSSWETQYF. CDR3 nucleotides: TGTGCCAGCAGCCAATCTAGTTGGGAGACCCAGTACTTC.

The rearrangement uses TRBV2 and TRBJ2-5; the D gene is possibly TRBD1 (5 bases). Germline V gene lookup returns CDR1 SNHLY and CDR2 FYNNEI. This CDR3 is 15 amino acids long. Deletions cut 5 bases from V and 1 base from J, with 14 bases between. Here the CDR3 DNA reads TGTGCCAGCAGTCGTTTGACAGCGTTCCAAGAGACCCAGTACTTC. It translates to CASSRLTAFQETQYF.

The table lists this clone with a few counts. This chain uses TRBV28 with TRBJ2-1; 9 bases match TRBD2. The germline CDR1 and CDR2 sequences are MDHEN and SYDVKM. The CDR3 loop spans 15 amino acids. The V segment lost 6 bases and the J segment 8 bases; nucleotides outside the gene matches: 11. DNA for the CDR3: TGTGCCAGCAGGGGCGGGGGGGCCGACCGAGATGAGCAGTTCTTC. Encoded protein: CASRGGGADRDEQFF.

The CDR3 sequence is CASSVRGLYTEAFF. The CDR3 DNA reads TGTGCCAGCAGTGTCAGGGGGCTCTACACTGAAGCTTTCTTT. The V gene is TRBV6-1, the J gene TRBJ1-1, with 8 bases identical to TRBD1. Germline V gene data show CDR1 as MNHNS and CDR2 as SASEGT. Germline trimming cut 4 bases from V and 3 bases from J; bases unmatched to any gene: 4. There are 14 residues in the CDR3.

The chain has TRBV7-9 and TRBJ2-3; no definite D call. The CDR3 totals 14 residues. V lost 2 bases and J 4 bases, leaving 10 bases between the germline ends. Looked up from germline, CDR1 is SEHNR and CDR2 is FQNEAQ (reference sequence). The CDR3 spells CASSLIQRADTQYF. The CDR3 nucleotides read TGTGCCAGCAGCTTAATCCAGCGAGCAGATACGCAGTATTTT.

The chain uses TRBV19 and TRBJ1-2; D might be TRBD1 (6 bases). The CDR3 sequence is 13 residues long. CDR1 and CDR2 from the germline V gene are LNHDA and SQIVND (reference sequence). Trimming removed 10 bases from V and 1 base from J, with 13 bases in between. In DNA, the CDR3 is TGTGCCACAGAACAGGGATATAACTATGGCTACACCTTC. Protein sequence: CATEQGYNYGYTF.

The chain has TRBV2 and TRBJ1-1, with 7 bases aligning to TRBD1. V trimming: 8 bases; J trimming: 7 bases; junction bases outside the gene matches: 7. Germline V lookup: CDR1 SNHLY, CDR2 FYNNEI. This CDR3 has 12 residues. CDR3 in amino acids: CASAGSGGEAFF. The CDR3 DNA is TGTGCCAGCGCAGGGTCAGGGGGTGAAGCTTTCTTT.

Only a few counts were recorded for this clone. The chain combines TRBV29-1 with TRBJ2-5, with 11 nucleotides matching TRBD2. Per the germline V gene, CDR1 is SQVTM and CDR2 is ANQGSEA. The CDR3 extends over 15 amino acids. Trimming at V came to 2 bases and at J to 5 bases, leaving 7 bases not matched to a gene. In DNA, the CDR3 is TGCAGCGTTGAACGGATAGCGGGGGGGCGGGAGACCCAGTACTTC. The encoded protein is CSVERIAGGRETQYF.

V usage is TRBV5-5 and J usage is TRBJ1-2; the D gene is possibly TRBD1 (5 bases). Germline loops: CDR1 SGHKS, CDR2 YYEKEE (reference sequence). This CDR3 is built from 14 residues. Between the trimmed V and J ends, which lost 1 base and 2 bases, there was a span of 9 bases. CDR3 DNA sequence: TGTGCCAGCAGCTTGTCCCCAGGGAACTATGGCTACACCTTC. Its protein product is CASSLSPGNYGYTF.

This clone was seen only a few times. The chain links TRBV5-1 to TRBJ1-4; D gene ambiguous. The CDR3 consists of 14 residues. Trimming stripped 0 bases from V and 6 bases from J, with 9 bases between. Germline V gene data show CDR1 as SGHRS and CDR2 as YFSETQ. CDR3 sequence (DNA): TGCGCCAGCAGCTTGGAACTACGGGATGAAAAACTGTTTTTT. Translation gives CASSLELRDEKLFF.

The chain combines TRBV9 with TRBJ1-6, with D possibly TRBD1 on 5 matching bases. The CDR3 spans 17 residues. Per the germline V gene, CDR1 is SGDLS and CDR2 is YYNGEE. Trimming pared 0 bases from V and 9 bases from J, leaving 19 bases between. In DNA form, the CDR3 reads TGTGCCAGCAGCGTAGGGGACTACGGACGGGGCACTTCACCCCTCCACTTT. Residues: CASSVGDYGRGTSPLHF.

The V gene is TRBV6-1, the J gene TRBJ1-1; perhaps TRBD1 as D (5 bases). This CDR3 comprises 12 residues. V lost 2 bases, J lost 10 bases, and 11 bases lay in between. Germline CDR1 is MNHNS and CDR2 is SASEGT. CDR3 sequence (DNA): TGTGCCAGCAGTGAAAGCAGGGATCTAGCTTTCTTT. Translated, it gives CASSESRDLAFF.

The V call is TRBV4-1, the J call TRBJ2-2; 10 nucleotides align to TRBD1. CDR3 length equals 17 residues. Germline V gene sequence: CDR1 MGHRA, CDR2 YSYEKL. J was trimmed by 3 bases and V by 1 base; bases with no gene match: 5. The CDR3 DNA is TGCGCCAGCAGCCAAGGGAGAGGGACAGGGGACACCGGGGAGCTGTTTTTT. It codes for CASSQGRGTGDTGELFF.

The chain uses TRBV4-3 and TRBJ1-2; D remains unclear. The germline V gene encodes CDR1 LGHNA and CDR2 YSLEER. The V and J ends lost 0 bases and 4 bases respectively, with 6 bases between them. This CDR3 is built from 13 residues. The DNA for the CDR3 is TGCGCCAGCAGCCAAGAGACGGGCTATGGCTACACCTTC. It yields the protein CASSQETGYGYTF.

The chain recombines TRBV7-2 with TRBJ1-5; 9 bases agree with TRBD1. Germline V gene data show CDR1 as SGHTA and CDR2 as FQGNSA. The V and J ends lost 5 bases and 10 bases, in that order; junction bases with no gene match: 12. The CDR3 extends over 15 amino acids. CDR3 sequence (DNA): TGTGCCAGCAGCACGACAGGGGGTGGGACGCCACCCCAGCATTTT. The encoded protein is CASSTTGGGTPPQHF.

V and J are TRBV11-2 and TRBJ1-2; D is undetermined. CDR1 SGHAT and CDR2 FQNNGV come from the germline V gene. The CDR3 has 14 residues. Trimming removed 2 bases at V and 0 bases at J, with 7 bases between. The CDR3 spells CASSLRRANYGYTF. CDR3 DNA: TGTGCCAGCAGCTTAAGGAGAGCTAACTATGGCTACACCTTC.

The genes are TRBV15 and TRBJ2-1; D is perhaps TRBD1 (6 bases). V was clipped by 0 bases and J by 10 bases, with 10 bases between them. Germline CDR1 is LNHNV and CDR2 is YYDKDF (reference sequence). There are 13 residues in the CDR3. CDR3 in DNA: TGTGCCACCAGCAGAGATCTAGGGGGAGAGCAGTTCTTC. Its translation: CATSRDLGGEQFF. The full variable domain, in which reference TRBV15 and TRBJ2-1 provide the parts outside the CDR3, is DAMVIQNPRYQVTQFGKPVTLSCSQTLNHNVMYWYQQKSSQAPKLLFHYYDKDFNNEADTPDNFQSRRPNTSFCFLDIRSPGLGDTAMYLCATSRDLGGEQFFGPGTRLTVL.

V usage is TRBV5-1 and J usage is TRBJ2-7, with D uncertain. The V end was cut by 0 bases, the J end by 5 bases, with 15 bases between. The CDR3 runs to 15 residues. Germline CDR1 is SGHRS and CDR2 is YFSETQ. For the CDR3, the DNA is TGCGCCAGCAGCTTGGTTGGGCAGGTCAGAAACGAGCAGTACTTC. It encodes CASSLVGQVRNEQYF.

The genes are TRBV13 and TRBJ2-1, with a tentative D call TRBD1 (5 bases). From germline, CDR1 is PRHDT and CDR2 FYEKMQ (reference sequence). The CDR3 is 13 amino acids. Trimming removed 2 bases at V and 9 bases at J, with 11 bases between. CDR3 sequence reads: CASSLNWGGEQFF. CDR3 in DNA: TGTGCCAGCAGCTTAAATTGGGGCGGTGAGCAGTTCTTC.

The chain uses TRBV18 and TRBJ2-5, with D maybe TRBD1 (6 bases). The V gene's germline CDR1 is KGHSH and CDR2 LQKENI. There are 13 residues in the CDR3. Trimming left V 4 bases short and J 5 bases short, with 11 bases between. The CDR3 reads CASSLIQGETQYF. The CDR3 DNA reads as TGTGCCAGCTCACTCATTCAGGGGGAGACCCAGTACTTC.

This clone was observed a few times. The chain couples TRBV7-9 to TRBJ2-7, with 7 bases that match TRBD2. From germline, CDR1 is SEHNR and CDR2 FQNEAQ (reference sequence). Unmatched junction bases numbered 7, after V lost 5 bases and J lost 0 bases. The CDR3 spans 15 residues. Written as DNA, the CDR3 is TGTGCCAGCAGCCCGGGAGGCACCGGCTCCTACGAGCAGTACTTC. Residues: CASSPGGTGSYEQYF.

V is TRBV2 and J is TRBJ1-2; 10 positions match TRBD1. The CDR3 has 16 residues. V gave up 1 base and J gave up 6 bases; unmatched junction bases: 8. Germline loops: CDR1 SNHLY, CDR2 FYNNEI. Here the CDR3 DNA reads TGTGCCAGCAGTGAAGGGGCCCGGACAGGGGGAGATGGCTACACCTTC. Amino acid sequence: CASSEGARTGGDGYTF.

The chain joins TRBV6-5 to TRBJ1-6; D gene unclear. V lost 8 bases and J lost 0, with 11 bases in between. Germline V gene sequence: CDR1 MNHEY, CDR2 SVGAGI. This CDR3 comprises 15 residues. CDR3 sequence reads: CASGLRSSYNSPLHF. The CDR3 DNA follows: TGTGCCAGCGGACTACGGAGCTCCTATAATTCACCCCTCCACTTT.

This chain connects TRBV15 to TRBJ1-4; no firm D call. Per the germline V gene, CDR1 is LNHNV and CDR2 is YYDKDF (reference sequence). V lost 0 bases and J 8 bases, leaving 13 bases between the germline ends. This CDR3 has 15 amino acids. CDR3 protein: CATSRDRAAGEKLFF. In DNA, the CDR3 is TGTGCCACCAGCAGAGACCGTGCGGCTGGCGAAAAACTGTTTTTT.

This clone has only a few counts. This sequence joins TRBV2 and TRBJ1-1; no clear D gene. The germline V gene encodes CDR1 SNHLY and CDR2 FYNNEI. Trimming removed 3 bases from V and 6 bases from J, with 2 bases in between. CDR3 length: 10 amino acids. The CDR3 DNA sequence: TGTGCCAGCAGTGACGCTGAAGCTTTCTTT. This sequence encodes CASSDAEAFF. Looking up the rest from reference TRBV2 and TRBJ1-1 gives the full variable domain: EPEVTQTPSHQVTQMGQEVILRCVPISNHLYFYWYRQILGQKVEFLVSFYNNEISEKSEIFDDQFSVERPDGSNFTLKIRSTKLEDSAMYFCASSDAEAFFGQGTRLTVV.